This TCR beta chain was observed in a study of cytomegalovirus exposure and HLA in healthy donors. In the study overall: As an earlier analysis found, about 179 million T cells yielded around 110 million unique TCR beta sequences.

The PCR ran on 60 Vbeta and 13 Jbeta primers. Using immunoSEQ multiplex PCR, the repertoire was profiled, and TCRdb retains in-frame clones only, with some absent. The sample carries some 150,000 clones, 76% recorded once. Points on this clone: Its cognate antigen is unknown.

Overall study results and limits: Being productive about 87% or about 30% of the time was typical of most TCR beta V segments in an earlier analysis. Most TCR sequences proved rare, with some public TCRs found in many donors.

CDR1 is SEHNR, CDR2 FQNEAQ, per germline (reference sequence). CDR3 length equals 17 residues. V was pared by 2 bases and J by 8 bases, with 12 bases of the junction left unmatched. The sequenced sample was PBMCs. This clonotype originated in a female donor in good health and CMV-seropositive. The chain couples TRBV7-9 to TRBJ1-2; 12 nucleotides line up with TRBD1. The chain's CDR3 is CASSLRLTGTGGLGYTF. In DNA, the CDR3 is TGTGCCAGCAGCTTACGTCTGACCGGGACAGGGGGCCTCGGCTACACCTTC.